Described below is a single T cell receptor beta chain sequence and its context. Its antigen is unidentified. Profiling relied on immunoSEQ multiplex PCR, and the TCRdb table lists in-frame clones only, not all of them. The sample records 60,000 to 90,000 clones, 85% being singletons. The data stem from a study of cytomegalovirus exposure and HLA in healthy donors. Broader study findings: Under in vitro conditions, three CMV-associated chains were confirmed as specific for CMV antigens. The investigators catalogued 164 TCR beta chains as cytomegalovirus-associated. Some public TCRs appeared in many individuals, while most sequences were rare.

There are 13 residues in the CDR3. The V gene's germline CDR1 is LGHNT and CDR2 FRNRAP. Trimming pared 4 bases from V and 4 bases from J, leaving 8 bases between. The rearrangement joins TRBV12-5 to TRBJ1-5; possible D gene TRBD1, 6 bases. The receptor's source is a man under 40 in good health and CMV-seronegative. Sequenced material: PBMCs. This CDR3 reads CASGSQGNQPQHF. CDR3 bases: TGTGCTAGTGGTTCACAGGGAAATCAGCCCCAGCATTTT.